A selection of T cell receptor beta chains follows, all from one sample in a study of molecular identifiers for immune sequencing clone quantification. TCRdb reprocessed the PCR reads via MiXCR and lists one record per CDR3 protein. The sample carries about 510,000 distinct CDR3 sequences, about 26% recorded once. Source material: naive CD8+ T cells from blood, with Jurkat cell RNA spiked in. The receptors come from a human donor in good health. Some libraries in this study had Jurkat cell RNA spiked in. Both conserved end residues are part of each CDR3. A D gene is named only where the DNA matches it firmly. Size tells how often a clone was seen (once, few, many) or the class of an expanded clone, and some rows leave it out.

size: many
V: TRBV20-1
J: TRBJ1-2
D: TRBD1
DNA: TGCAGTGCTAGAAATCCCCGGGACAGCTATAACTATGGCTACACCTTC
CDR3: CSARNPRDSYNYGYTF

size: .
V: TRBV6-2/TRBV6-3
J: TRBJ1-1
D: TRBD1
DNA: TGTGCCAGCAGTTATGGGACAGGGGCTGTAGCTTTCTTT
CDR3: CASSYGTGAVAFF

size: few
V: TRBV7-9
J: TRBJ2-5
D: TRBD1
DNA: TGTGCCAGCAGCCCGGGACAGGGGATACAAGAGACCCAGTACTTC
CDR3: CASSPGQGIQETQYF

size: .
V: TRBV4-1
J: TRBJ2-7
D: TRBD1
DNA: TGCGCCAGCAGCCAGACCCTCTCCGGGACAGGGACTTCCGAGCAGTACTTC
CDR3: CASSQTLSGTGTSEQYF

size: .
V: TRBV27
J: TRBJ2-3
D: TRBD2
DNA: TGTGCCAGCAGTTTTGGGGGGGTAAATACGCAGTATTTT
CDR3: CASSFGGVNTQYF

size: .
V: TRBV2
J: TRBJ2-1
D: TRBD1
DNA: TGTGCCAGCGTGGGACCCGGGACAGTCACCCACAATGAGCAGTTCTTC
CDR3: CASVGPGTVTHNEQFF

size: .
V: TRBV20-1
J: TRBJ2-7
D: TRBD2
DNA: TGCAGTGCTAGAGAAGAAGGGGCGGGAGCAACCTACGAGCAGTACTTC
CDR3: CSAREEGAGATYEQYF

size: many
V: TRBV7-9
J: TRBJ1-1
D: .
DNA: TGTGCCAGCAGCTTAGTAAGGGGGAGAGTGGCTGAAGCTTTCTTT
CDR3: CASSLVRGRVAEAFF

size: .
V: TRBV6-2/TRBV6-3
J: TRBJ2-1
D: .
DNA: TGTGCCAGTGGATCGACTGGATTCTCGTCCTTTAATGAGCAGTTCTTC
CDR3: CASGSTGFSSFNEQFF

size: .
V: TRBV7-9
J: TRBJ1-1
D: .
DNA: TGTGCCAGCAGCTTGGAGGGTGCAGCTTTCTTT
CDR3: CASSLEGAAFF

size: many
V: TRBV7-9
J: TRBJ1-1
D: .
DNA: TGTGCCAGCAGCTTATATGAGAGTGAAGCTTTCTTT
CDR3: CASSLYESEAFF

size: many
V: TRBV29-1
J: TRBJ2-3
D: TRBD1
DNA: TGCAGCGTTGCCGGGACAGGGGGCACAGATACGCAGTATTTT
CDR3: CSVAGTGGTDTQYF

size: .
V: TRBV4-3
J: TRBJ2-7
D: .
DNA: TGCGCCAGCAGCCAAGAATCGTCCACCTCCTACGAGCAGTACTTC
CDR3: CASSQESSTSYEQYF

size: .
V: TRBV20-1
J: TRBJ2-7
D: .
DNA: TGCAGTGCTAGAGATTGGCAGGAGGTGCACGAGCAGTACTTC
CDR3: CSARDWQEVHEQYF

size: .
V: TRBV4-1
J: TRBJ2-7
D: TRBD1
DNA: TGCGCCAGCAGCCAATGGGACAGGGGATACGAGCAGTGCTTC
CDR3: CASSQWDRGYEQCF

size: few
V: TRBV11-2
J: TRBJ1-6
D: .
DNA: TGTGCCAGCAGCTTAGAACCCAGAAGCTCCTATAATTCACCCCTCCACTTT
CDR3: CASSLEPRSSYNSPLHF

size: many
V: TRBV5-5
J: TRBJ2-2
D: TRBD2
DNA: TGTGCCAGCAGCTTACTAGCGGGAGGCACCGGGGAGCTGTTTTTT
CDR3: CASSLLAGGTGELFF

size: .
V: TRBV27
J: TRBJ2-7
D: TRBD1
DNA: TGTGCCTGCAGTTTAGGGACAGGGGTCTACGAGCAGTACTTC
CDR3: CACSLGTGVYEQYF

size: .
V: TRBV6-2/TRBV6-3
J: TRBJ2-3
D: TRBD2
DNA: TGTGCCAGCAGTTACTGGGCTAGCGGGGCAGATACGCAGTATTTT
CDR3: CASSYWASGADTQYF

size: .
V: TRBV6-2/TRBV6-3
J: TRBJ2-7
D: .
DNA: TGTGCCAGCAGGACCCCTGGACTAAACTACGAGCAGTACTTC
CDR3: CASRTPGLNYEQYF

size: few
V: TRBV29-1
J: TRBJ2-3
D: .
DNA: TGCAGCGTTGATGCGGAGAACACAGATACGCAGTATTTT
CDR3: CSVDAENTDTQYF

size: many
V: TRBV7-9
J: TRBJ1-1
D: .
DNA: TGTGCCAGCAGCTTAGCATCGGGGGGGGCTAAGGGTACTGAAGCTTTCTTT
CDR3: CASSLASGGAKGTEAFF

size: few
V: TRBV7-2
J: TRBJ2-3
D: .
DNA: TGTGCCAGCAGCTTAGTGACCGGCTTTGGGGATACGCAGTATTTT
CDR3: CASSLVTGFGDTQYF

size: many
V: TRBV4-3
J: TRBJ2-1
D: TRBD2
DNA: TGCGCCAGCAGCCAAGATCCAACTAGCGACTACAATGAGCAGTTCTTC
CDR3: CASSQDPTSDYNEQFF

size: few
V: TRBV6-5
J: TRBJ1-2
D: TRBD1
DNA: TGTGCCAGCAGGGCTCTAGGGGGCGCGGATAACTATGGCTACACCTTC
CDR3: CASRALGGADNYGYTF

size: .
V: TRBV10-3
J: TRBJ1-2
D: .
DNA: TGTGCCATCAGTGAGATAAAGACGGCGCCGTATGGCTACACCTTC
CDR3: CAISEIKTAPYGYTF

size: few
V: TRBV19
J: TRBJ2-5
D: .
DNA: TGTGCCAGTAGAACAGGATTGTTGGAAGAGACCCAGTACTTC
CDR3: CASRTGLLEETQYF

size: .
V: TRBV6-5
J: TRBJ1-6
D: .
DNA: TGTGCCAGCAGTTTCGGGACGGACCCCGGCTCCTATAATTCACCCCTCCACTTT
CDR3: CASSFGTDPGSYNSPLHF

size: many
V: TRBV3-1
J: TRBJ1-5
D: TRBD1
DNA: TGTGCCAGCAGCCAAGCTCCCTGGACAGGGGATCTCAATCAGCCCCAGCATTTT
CDR3: CASSQAPWTGDLNQPQHF

size: .
V: TRBV6-5
J: TRBJ2-7
D: TRBD1
DNA: TGTGCCAGCAGTTCGACAGGGGGCCTCGAGCAGTACTTC
CDR3: CASSSTGGLEQYF

size: .
V: TRBV11-2
J: TRBJ2-1
D: .
DNA: TGTGCCAGCAGCGTCGCACATTCCTACAATGAGCAGTTCTTC
CDR3: CASSVAHSYNEQFF

size: .
V: TRBV9
J: TRBJ2-5
D: TRBD2
DNA: TGTGCCAGCAGCGTAGGAGCGGGAGGGCTGGAGACCCAGTACTTC
CDR3: CASSVGAGGLETQYF

size: .
V: TRBV28
J: TRBJ2-7
D: .
DNA: TGTACCAGCAGTCCCGACTACGAGCAGTACTTC
CDR3: CTSSPDYEQYF

size: few
V: TRBV12-3/TRBV12-4
J: TRBJ2-7
D: TRBD1
DNA: TGTGCCAGCAGTTTTCCAGGGGGTGTCGAGCAGTACTTC
CDR3: CASSFPGGVEQYF

size: many
V: TRBV6-6
J: TRBJ2-7
D: .
DNA: TGTGCCAGCAGTTATTCGGACTACGAGCAGTACTTC
CDR3: CASSYSDYEQYF

size: .
V: TRBV10-1
J: TRBJ1-1
D: .
DNA: TGCGCCAGCAGTGAGTTAGCGAACACTGAAGCTTTCTTT
CDR3: CASSELANTEAFF

size: few
V: TRBV6-2/TRBV6-3
J: TRBJ2-1
D: .
DNA: TGTGCCAGCAGTTACTACGCTAATGAGCAGTTCTTC
CDR3: CASSYYANEQFF

size: .
V: TRBV12-3/TRBV12-4
J: TRBJ2-3
D: .
DNA: TGTGCCAGCAGAAGCCTCAGCGACACAGATACGCAGTATTTT
CDR3: CASRSLSDTDTQYF

size: few
V: TRBV4-1
J: TRBJ2-5
D: TRBD2
DNA: TGCGCCAGCAGCCAGAATCTAGCGGGGGGAGAGACCCAGTACTTC
CDR3: CASSQNLAGGETQYF

size: .
V: TRBV3-1
J: TRBJ2-2
D: .
DNA: TGTGCCAGCAGCCAAGTGTCAGGGTTGCGGGGGCCCACCGGGGAGCTGTTTTTT
CDR3: CASSQVSGLRGPTGELFF

size: many
V: TRBV4-1
J: TRBJ2-1
D: .
DNA: TGCGCCAGCAGCCAAGATACGCGCAACAATGAGCAGTTCTTC
CDR3: CASSQDTRNNEQFF

size: .
V: TRBV13
J: TRBJ2-1
D: TRBD1
DNA: TGTGCCAGCAGCTTAGAGTTCGGGACAGGGATCGGCTACAATGAGCAGTTCTTC
CDR3: CASSLEFGTGIGYNEQFF

size: .
V: TRBV15
J: TRBJ2-3
D: .
DNA: TGTGCCACCCGGGGGATCGATACGCAGTATTTT
CDR3: CATRGIDTQYF

size: many
V: TRBV5-4
J: TRBJ2-7
D: .
DNA: TGTGCCAGCAGCTCGGGAGCGGAGGGGAGCTACGAGCAGTACTTC
CDR3: CASSSGAEGSYEQYF

size: few
V: TRBV29-1
J: TRBJ2-7
D: TRBD1
DNA: TGCAGCGTTGAAGATTCTTTGGGAGGGACAGGGCCCTACGAGCAGTACTTC
CDR3: CSVEDSLGGTGPYEQYF

size: few
V: TRBV6-5
J: TRBJ1-5
D: .
DNA: TGTGCCAGCAGTTACACCCCCAATCAGCCCCAGCATTTT
CDR3: CASSYTPNQPQHF

size: .
V: TRBV11-2
J: TRBJ2-3
D: TRBD2
DNA: TGTGCCAGCAGCTCGGGACTAGCGCAGACCTCTAGCACAGATACGCAGTATTTT
CDR3: CASSSGLAQTSSTDTQYF

size: many
V: TRBV29-1
J: TRBJ2-3
D: .
DNA: TGCAGCGTTGAAGAAGCCACAGATACGCAGTATTTT
CDR3: CSVEEATDTQYF

size: few
V: TRBV7-2
J: TRBJ2-1
D: TRBD1
DNA: TGTGCCAGCAGCCACGGGACAGCGAGAAGGAGCTCCTACAATGAGCAGTTCTTC
CDR3: CASSHGTARRSSYNEQFF

size: many
V: TRBV12-3/TRBV12-4
J: TRBJ1-4
D: .
DNA: TGTGCCAGCAGTAGCAATATGGATGAAAAACTGTTTTTT
CDR3: CASSSNMDEKLFF

size: few
V: TRBV3-1
J: TRBJ1-2
D: .
DNA: TGTGCCAGCAGCCAATCTGAAATTCTGGATGGCTACACCTTC
CDR3: CASSQSEILDGYTF

size: few
V: TRBV2
J: TRBJ2-7
D: TRBD2
DNA: TGTGCCAGCAGTGAGTTGTTTTCTAGCGGAGACTACGAGCAGTACTTC
CDR3: CASSELFSSGDYEQYF

size: few
V: TRBV4-1
J: TRBJ2-7
D: .
DNA: TGCGCCAGCAGCCCGCCTCTAAGGCCCAACGAGCAGTACTTC
CDR3: CASSPPLRPNEQYF

size: many
V: TRBV21-1
J: TRBJ2-6
D: .
DNA: TGTGCCAGCAGCATCTCAAACAGGGGGCCAGGGGCCAACGTCCTGACTTTC
CDR3: CASSISNRGPGANVLTF

size: many
V: TRBV29-1
J: TRBJ1-1
D: .
DNA: TGCAGCGTTGACTACGGACCAATGAACACTGAAGCTTTCTTT
CDR3: CSVDYGPMNTEAFF